This T cell receptor (beta chain) was identified during a study of monozygotic twins with inflammatory bowel disease. TCRdb re-analyzed the 5' RACE reads; it lists each CDR3 protein once, without DNA. The sample's table shows roughly 150,000 distinct CDR3 sequences. From whole blood, total RNA was isolated without any sorting of T cells. The CDR3 covers 13 residues. The sample was blood. The source is a human donor with ulcerative colitis or Crohn's disease, or a healthy co-twin of an affected twin (not recorded which). The J gene is TRBJ1-6, the V gene TRBV12-3 or TRBV12-4. CDR3 region: CASRLTQRQPLHF.